Shown below are 23 T cell receptor beta chains from a single sample sequenced in a study of cytomegalovirus exposure and HLA in healthy donors. This PCR relied on a set of 60 Vbeta primers and 13 Jbeta primers. Clones were sequenced by immunoSEQ multiplex PCR, and TCRdb holds only the in-frame ones, with some missing. The sample lists 110,000 or so clones, 78% occurring once. The sample comprised PBMCs. The receptor set was obtained from a male donor in good health and CMV-seronegative.

V usage is TRBV4-3 and J usage is TRBJ1-4; D may be TRBD1 (5 bases). Trimming took 3 bases from V and 8 from J, leaving 22 bases between them. The CDR3 spans 17 residues. From germline, CDR1 is LGHNA and CDR2 YSLEER. The CDR3 region has the DNA TGCGCCAGCAGCCAGGGGGGTTCACACCGGGCGGGCGAAAAACTGTTTTTT. It yields the protein CASSQGGSHRAGEKLFF.

This chain joins TRBV18 and TRBJ1-1, with a tentative D call TRBD1 (6 bases). The V end lost 3 bases, the J end lost 1 base, and 15 bases lay between the germline ends. The CDR3 runs to 16 residues. Germline CDR1 is KGHSH and CDR2 is LQKENI. The CDR3 DNA is TGTGCCAGCTCACCCCGCCCAGGGGCTCCGAACACTGAAGCTTTCTTT. It yields the protein CASSPRPGAPNTEAFF.

The chain is built from TRBV5-4 and TRBJ2-1; 7 nucleotides line up with TRBD2. The CDR3 contains 15 residues. The trim removed 3 bases at V and 3 bases at J, leaving 6 bases unmatched. Germline loops: CDR1 SGHNT, CDR2 YYREEE (reference sequence). The CDR3 nucleotides are TGTGCCAGCAGCTGGGGAGGGACTAACTACAATGAGCAGTTCTTC. It is translated as CASSWGGTNYNEQFF.

The rearrangement uses TRBV19 and TRBJ1-5, with 10 bases fitting TRBD1. The trim removed 1 base at V and 3 bases at J, leaving 9 bases unmatched. This CDR3 contains 18 residues. Per the germline V gene, CDR1 is LNHDA and CDR2 is SQIVND (reference sequence). DNA for the CDR3: TGTGCCAGTAGTATAGGAGGGACAGGGGCCTATTTCAATCAGCCCCAGCATTTT. Translation: CASSIGGTGAYFNQPQHF.

V usage is TRBV28 and J usage is TRBJ1-5; D possibly corresponds to TRBD1 (5 bases). Germline V gives CDR1 MDHEN, CDR2 SYDVKM. The length of the CDR3 is 13 residues. Trimming removed 6 bases at V and 5 bases at J, with 11 bases between. CDR3: CASSARDYQPQHF. DNA for the CDR3: TGTGCCAGCAGCGCCAGGGATTATCAGCCCCAGCATTTT.

The chain recombines TRBV19 with TRBJ2-5, with TRBD1 matching 8 bases. Germline V gene sequence: CDR1 LNHDA, CDR2 SQIVND (reference sequence). CDR3 length equals 14 residues. V trimming: 7 bases; J trimming: 1 base; junction bases outside the gene matches: 5. CDR3 DNA: TGTGCCAGTACTCGCACAGGGGGCCAAGAGACCCAGTACTTC. Amino acid sequence: CASTRTGGQETQYF.

This clone was counted a single time. V usage is TRBV28 and J usage is TRBJ2-7; the D gene is possibly TRBD1 (9 bases). The germline V gene has CDR1 MDHEN and CDR2 SYDVKM. The CDR3 is 17 amino acids. With 5 bases removed from V and 1 base from J, the gap between germline ends came to 21 bases. The CDR3 coding sequence is TGTGCCAGCAGTCCGGGACAGGGTAAGCGGGGGTCCTACGAGCAGTACTTC. Protein: CASSPGQGKRGSYEQYF. Complete variable domain (other parts from reference TRBV28 and TRBJ2-7): DVKVTQSSRYLVKRTGEKVFLECVQDMDHENMFWYRQDPGLGLRLIYFSYDVKMKEKGDIPEGYSVSREKKERFSLILESASTNQTSMYLCASSPGQGKRGSYEQYFGPGTRLTVT.

This clone was picked up one time. This chain connects TRBV7-2 to TRBJ2-7; D is unresolved. The CDR3 extends over 13 amino acids. Deletions cut 0 bases from V and 3 bases from J, with 6 bases between. The germline V gene encodes CDR1 SGHTA and CDR2 FQGNSA. CDR3: CASSLAPGYEQYF. The CDR3 DNA follows: TGTGCCAGCAGCTTAGCACCGGGCTACGAGCAGTACTTC.

V usage is TRBV5-1 and J usage is TRBJ1-4; possible D gene TRBD1, 5 bases. Germline V lookup: CDR1 SGHRS, CDR2 YFSETQ. This CDR3 has 14 residues. The ends were cut back, 0 bases at V and 2 bases at J, with 5 bases in the middle. CDR3 region: CASSLDRTNEKLFF. CDR3 DNA: TGCGCCAGCAGCTTGGACAGGACTAATGAAAAACTGTTTTTT.

The J gene is TRBJ1-6, the V gene TRBV6-6; the D gene is possibly TRBD1 (5 bases). Trimming pared 6 bases from V and 4 bases from J, leaving 10 bases between. This CDR3 is 14 amino acids long. Germline V gives CDR1 MNHNY, CDR2 SVGAGI (reference sequence). CDR3 sequence: CASRTANYNSPLHF. The CDR3 bases are TGTGCCAGCAGGACAGCTAATTATAATTCACCCCTCCACTTT.

The chain uses TRBV27 and TRBJ1-1, with 7 bases matching TRBD1. CDR1 is MNHEY, CDR2 SMNVEV, per germline (reference sequence). Trimming cost V 2 bases and J 6 bases; bases outside gene matches: 6. The CDR3 is made up of 14 amino acids. The CDR3 region is CASSLIRGAPEAFF. DNA for the CDR3: TGTGCCAGCAGTTTAATCAGGGGGGCCCCTGAAGCTTTCTTT.

This clone came up once. The chain is built from TRBV30 and TRBJ2-5, with TRBD1 as a possible D gene (6 bases). This CDR3 spans 13 amino acids. V dropped 5 bases and J dropped 1 base, with 11 bases sitting between them. The germline V gene has CDR1 GTSNPN and CDR2 SVGIG (reference sequence). DNA for the CDR3: TGTGCCTGGCGACAGGTTCCCCAAGAGACCCAGTACTTC. Translating it yields CAWRQVPQETQYF.

The chain employs TRBV7-9 and TRBJ2-7; D not certain. The V and J ends lost 1 base and 2 bases respectively, with 15 bases between them. The CDR3 totals 16 residues. In germline, CDR1 is SEHNR, CDR2 FQNEAQ (reference sequence). CDR3 protein: CASSLVMTGNTYEQYF. CDR3 nucleotides: TGTGCCAGCAGCTTAGTGATGACGGGTAACACCTACGAGCAGTACTTC.

The rearrangement uses TRBV18 and TRBJ1-3, with D perhaps TRBD1 (5 bases). V shed 3 bases and J shed 4 bases, with 13 bases lying between them. Germline CDR1 is KGHSH and CDR2 is LQKENI. The CDR3 is 15 residues long. As DNA, the CDR3 is TGTGCCAGCTCACCTCTAACAGGTCTCGGAAACACCATATATTTT. It is translated as CASSPLTGLGNTIYF.

The genes are TRBV19 and TRBJ2-3, with unresolved D. This CDR3 spans 14 amino acids. V was cut by 6 bases and J by 0 bases, with 10 bases left in between. Germline V gives CDR1 LNHDA, CDR2 SQIVND (reference sequence). The chain's CDR3 is CASRQKASTDTQYF. The CDR3 coding sequence is TGTGCCAGTAGACAGAAAGCTAGCACAGATACGCAGTATTTT.

CDR3 in amino acids: CASSVDGTGELFF. Written as DNA, the CDR3 is TGTGCCAGCAGCGTAGACGGGACCGGGGAGCTGTTTTTT. The J gene is TRBJ2-2, the V gene TRBV9, with unresolved D. This CDR3 comprises 13 residues. From germline, CDR1 is SGDLS and CDR2 YYNGEE. Trimming stripped 0 bases from V and 5 bases from J, with 5 bases between.

The rearrangement joins TRBV6-6 to TRBJ2-2; D may be TRBD2 (6 bases). Trimming took 7 bases from V and 6 from J, leaving 21 bases between them. Germline V lookup: CDR1 MNHNY, CDR2 SVGAGI (reference sequence). The CDR3 is 16 residues long. CDR3 region: CASMALAFPTPGELFF. DNA of the CDR3: TGTGCCAGCATGGCACTAGCTTTCCCCACGCCCGGGGAGCTGTTTTTT.

The genes are TRBV7-9 and TRBJ1-4; 12 bases are shared with TRBD1. Germline CDR1 and CDR2: SEHNR and FQNEAQ (reference sequence). Trimming removed 6 bases from V and 8 bases from J; junction bases left unmatched: 16. The CDR3 spans 18 residues. The CDR3 nucleotides read TGTGCCAGCAGTTATACTCCGGGACAGGGGGCAGTAGGCGAAAAACTGTTTTTT. Amino acid sequence: CASSYTPGQGAVGEKLFF.

V is TRBV6-1 and J is TRBJ2-3; TRBD1 agrees at 7 bases. Germline values: CDR1 MNHNS, CDR2 SASEGT. CDR3 length: 14 residues. With V trimmed by 7 bases and J by 3 bases, 7 bases remained unmatched. The CDR3 bases are TGTGCCAGCATGCCGGGACAGCTTACAGATACGCAGTATTTT. It codes for CASMPGQLTDTQYF.

In nucleotides, the CDR3 is TGTGCCAGCAGCCAAGAGGCTCGGGGGGGCACTGAAGCTTTCTTT. Protein product: CASSQEARGGTEAFF. The chain links TRBV4-2 to TRBJ1-1; TRBD1 might be the D (5 bases). Germline V lookup: CDR1 LGHNA, CDR2 YNFKEQ. The CDR3 totals 15 residues. Trimming removed 0 bases at V and 4 bases at J, with 12 bases between.

The CDR3 loop is CAISASGRAEDTQYF. In DNA form, the CDR3 reads TGTGCCATCAGCGCAAGCGGGAGGGCCGAAGATACGCAGTATTTT. The chain joins TRBV10-3 to TRBJ2-3; 10 bases map to TRBD2. V was pared by 6 bases and J by 5 bases, with 8 bases of the junction left unmatched. CDR3 size: 15 residues. Germline values: CDR1 ENHRY, CDR2 SYGVKD.

There are a few counts of this clone. The chain uses TRBV6-1 and TRBJ1-5, with 9 bases aligning to TRBD1. The CDR3 totals 14 residues. Per germline, CDR1 MNHNS and CDR2 SASEGT. V was clipped by 5 bases and J by 4 bases; unmatched bases: 3. Written as DNA, the CDR3 is TGTGCCAGCAGTAAGGACAGGGGAAATCAGCCCCAGCATTTT. Its protein is CASSKDRGNQPQHF.

The CDR3: CASSLNREYYGYTF. The CDR3 DNA reads TGTGCCAGCAGCTTGAACAGGGAGTACTATGGCTACACCTTC. The chain uses TRBV5-6 and TRBJ1-2; TRBD1 is a possible D gene (6 bases). The germline CDR1 and CDR2 sequences are SGHDT and YYEEEE. The V end was cut by 1 base, the J end by 3 bases, with 10 bases between. The CDR3 runs 14 residues. Complete variable domain (other parts from reference TRBV5-6 and TRBJ1-2): DAGVTQSPTHLIKTRGQQVTLRCSPKSGHDTVSWYQQALGQGPQFIFQYYEEEERQRGNFPDRFSGHQFPNYSSELNVNALLLGDSALYLCASSLNREYYGYTFGSGTRLTVV.